The 16 T cell receptor beta chains below all came from one sample that was sequenced in a study of T cell responses to AZD1222 COVID-19 vaccine. The method was immunoSEQ multiplex PCR; TCRdb's version includes in-frame clones alone and lacks a portion of them. This sample has roughly 81,000 clones; just over 85% occur once, and the top ten carry roughly 7.9%. The specimen was peripheral blood, collected on day 0 of AZD1222 vaccination. The receptors come from an adult in good health.

The V gene is TRBV10-3, the J gene TRBJ2-3, with a possible D match to TRBD1 (6 bases). The ends were cut back, 7 bases at V and 0 bases at J, with 14 bases in the middle. Germline assignment: CDR1 ENHRY and CDR2 SYGVKD. The CDR3 spans 15 residues. CDR3 region: CAIIDRDTSTDTQYF. CDR3 sequence (DNA): TGTGCCATCATTGACCGGGACACTAGCACAGATACGCAGTATTTT.

V is TRBV4-1 and J is TRBJ2-1; maybe TRBD1 (6 bases). V gave up 2 bases and J gave up 7 bases, with 18 bases separating them. Per the germline V gene, CDR1 is MGHRA and CDR2 is YSYEKL. The CDR3 is 16 amino acids. This CDR3 is CASSQSTGTLFNEQFF. The CDR3 DNA follows: TGCGCCAGCAGCCAATCCACAGGGACCCTCTTTAATGAGCAGTTCTTC.

This chain connects TRBV6-5 to TRBJ1-2, with D possibly matching TRBD1 (5 bases). Trimming shortened V by 4 bases and J by 7 bases, and 13 bases separated the two germline ends. CDR3 length equals 13 residues. Germline CDR1 reads MNHEY; CDR2 reads SVGAGI. CDR3 amino acids: CASSSGISLGYTF. The CDR3 nucleotides read TGTGCCAGCAGTTCAGGGATCTCTCTTGGCTACACCTTC.

The CDR3 DNA sequence: TGCGCCAGCAGCGGAGAAATGGTCAGACAAGAGACCCAGTACTTC. This codes for CASSGEMVRQETQYF. The chain is built from TRBV4-1 and TRBJ2-5; D uncertain. CDR3 length equals 15 residues. V was clipped by 5 bases and J by 2 bases, with 15 bases between them. The V gene's germline CDR1 is MGHRA and CDR2 YSYEKL.

The V gene is TRBV5-8, the J gene TRBJ2-6; 7 bases fit TRBD1. The CDR3 loop spans 15 amino acids. Unmatched junction bases numbered 1, after V lost 3 bases and J lost 1 base. CDR1 is SGHTS and CDR2 is YDEGEE in the germline V gene. CDR3 sequence: CASSWTGSGANVLTF. CDR3 nucleotides: TGTGCCAGCAGCTGGACAGGTTCTGGGGCCAACGTCCTGACTTTC.

J is TRBJ1-5 and V is TRBV28, with 10 bases matching TRBD1. The trim removed 0 bases at V and 6 bases at J, leaving 5 bases unmatched. Germline V gives CDR1 MDHEN, CDR2 SYDVKM. This CDR3 has 16 residues. The CDR3 loop reads CASSLWTGGGGQPQHF. The CDR3 region has the DNA TGTGCCAGCAGTTTATGGACAGGGGGCGGGGGTCAGCCCCAGCATTTT.

DNA of the CDR3: TGTGCCAGTAGTATCAGGGGGCAGGAAGAAAAACTGTTTTTT. Protein sequence: CASSIRGQEEKLFF. The chain recombines TRBV19 with TRBJ1-4; 8 nucleotides align to TRBD1. V was clipped by 3 bases and J by 8 bases; unmatched bases: 5. In germline, CDR1 is LNHDA, CDR2 SQIVND (reference sequence). This CDR3 spans 14 amino acids. The whole variable domain, filled in from reference TRBV19 and TRBJ1-4, reads DGGITQSPKYLFRKEGQNVTLSCEQNLNHDAMYWYRQDPGQGLRLIYYSQIVNDFQKGDIAEGYSVSREKKESFPLTVTSAQKNPTAFYLCASSIRGQEEKLFFGSGTQLSVL.

The chain couples TRBV7-2 to TRBJ2-7; 11 bases match TRBD2. The CDR3 length is 15 residues. The germline V gene has CDR1 SGHTA and CDR2 FQGNSA. The V segment lost 1 base and the J segment 4 bases; nucleotides outside the gene matches: 3. The CDR3: CASSLGGTSGYEQYF. The CDR3 nucleotides read TGTGCCAGCAGCTTAGGTGGGACTAGCGGATACGAGCAGTACTTC.

The gene calls are TRBV11-2 and TRBJ2-1; TRBD2 matches 11 bases. Germline assignment: CDR1 SGHAT and CDR2 FQNNGV. The CDR3 is made up of 15 amino acids. J gave up 6 bases and V 5 bases, and 6 bases lay outside the gene matches. The CDR3 loop reads CASSLSGRGGNEQFF. The CDR3 coding sequence is TGTGCCAGCAGCCTTAGCGGGAGGGGGGGCAATGAGCAGTTCTTC.

V usage is TRBV3-1 (or the pseudogene TRBV3-2) and J usage is TRBJ1-5, with unresolved D. V was pared by 2 bases and J by 4 bases, with 9 bases between. This CDR3 is 14 amino acids long. Germline-derived CDR1 and CDR2 are LGHDT and YNNKEL (reference sequence). DNA for the CDR3: TGTGCCAGCAGCCAAAATAGGGAAAATCAGCCCCAGCATTTT. Translating it yields CASSQNRENQPQHF.

V and J are TRBV9 and TRBJ2-2; 10 bases match TRBD2. Germline-derived CDR1 and CDR2 are SGDLS and YYNGEE. The CDR3 covers 17 residues. Trimming cost V 7 bases and J 3 bases; bases outside gene matches: 12. The CDR3 here is CASGISGRARDTGELFF. The CDR3 nucleotides read TGTGCCAGCGGAATAAGCGGGAGGGCGAGGGACACCGGGGAGCTGTTTTTT.

The chain combines TRBV19 with TRBJ1-1; D may be TRBD1 (5 bases). CDR1 LNHDA and CDR2 SQIVND come from the germline V gene (reference sequence). V was cut by 1 base and J by 6 bases, with 18 bases left in between. The CDR3 loop spans 16 amino acids. In nucleotides, the CDR3 is TGTGCCAGTAGTATAGGACGGGACGGCCAGGGCTCTGAAGCTTTCTTT. It encodes CASSIGRDGQGSEAFF.

The gene calls are TRBV28 and TRBJ2-5; TRBD2 agrees at 8 bases. After removal of 7 bases from V and 7 bases from J, the junction contained 11 bases not matched to a gene. The CDR3 is 14 amino acids. Germline loops: CDR1 MDHEN, CDR2 SYDVKM. CDR3: CASTPGGRHWTQYF. As DNA, the CDR3 is TGTGCCAGCACTCCGGGGGGGCGGCACTGGACCCAGTACTTC.

Here the CDR3 reads CASSLLPVANYGYTF. Here the CDR3 DNA reads TGTGCCAGCAGCTTGTTGCCGGTGGCTAACTATGGCTACACCTTC. V usage is TRBV5-6 and J usage is TRBJ1-2; no clear D. Germline values: CDR1 SGHDT, CDR2 YYEEEE. The CDR3 sequence is 15 residues long. Trimming removed 1 base at V and 0 bases at J, with 10 bases between.

The chain couples TRBV27 to TRBJ2-2, with 9 bases aligning to TRBD2. Germline lookup yields CDR1 MNHEY and CDR2 SMNVEV (reference sequence). J was trimmed by 8 bases and V by 4 bases; bases with no gene match: 5. CDR3 length: 14 amino acids. The CDR3 bases are TGTGCCAGCAGTTCCGCTAGCGGGATTGGGGAGCTGTTTTTT. It encodes CASSSASGIGELFF.

This clone was seen once. The chain employs TRBV18 and TRBJ2-3; D not resolved. In germline, CDR1 is KGHSH, CDR2 LQKENI. This CDR3 region has 14 residues. V was clipped by 2 bases and J by 2 bases, with 8 bases between them. This chain's CDR3 is CASSPADNTDTQYF. In nucleotides, the CDR3 is TGTGCCAGCTCACCAGCGGATAACACAGATACGCAGTATTTT.